This TCR beta chain was sequenced in a study of blood T cells in healthy people across ages (dated by TCRdb to about 2015). Broadly, across the study: In model experiments, template switching captured roughly one uniquely barcoded TCR beta cDNA molecule for every two T cells. Age-related changes in TCR beta repertoire diversity were measured in the study by deep sequencing normalized with unique cDNA molecular identifiers. Donors of different ages were randomly distributed across sequencing lanes to avoid experimental bias. Using the same blood draw, the study looked at two additional independent replicas of 1 million unique cDNA reads for two donors, one aged 18 to 29 and the other aged 80 or older. The donors were divided into four age groups: young (average approximately 16 years), middle-aged (about 39), aged (approximately 59) and long-lived (roughly 82).

As for this clonotype: This receptor's antigen is unknown. No much larger clone exists at a distance of one base, and base qualities are not known.

Overall study results and their limits: Compared with the aged group, the long-lived group had more naive CD4+ T cells, fewer expanded clones and increased TCR diversity, suggesting age selection. A strong correlation was found between observed TCR beta diversity and the percentage of naive T cells measured by flow cytometry. Bulk unsorted PBMC profiling prevented conclusive comparison of naive and antigen-experienced compartments. The CMV infection status of donors was not known, potentially confounding age-related changes in expanded clonotypes. Observed TCR beta diversity per million T cells fell roughly linearly with age, and a significant reduction was already apparent by age approximately 40. Estimates of total diversity from one million sequenced T cells were regarded as lower bounds and underestimates.

Trimming leaves V shorter by 2 bases and J shorter by 14 bases, with the junction holding 3 bases beyond the gene matches. The CDR3, cysteine through phenylalanine, is 11 amino acids long. Kept here is only the CDR3 DNA, which spans 33 bases and is read in frame from base 1. Per the germline V gene, SGHDT is the CDR1 and YYEEEE is the CDR2. The library was generated by 5' RACE. TCRdb names Illumina HiSeq 2500 as the instrument used. A second about 7 to 11 cycle PCR used a sample-barcoded 5' primer and a J-beta primer mix. A unique molecular identifier was introduced onto each TCR beta cDNA molecule by a template-switch 5' adaptor carrying 12 random nucleotides. At least 3 million CDR3-containing paired-end reads were obtained from each sample. The Mint cDNA synthesis kit, primed by a TRBC-specific oligonucleotide, was used to synthesize first-strand cDNA from all RNA. After uracil-DNA glycosylase treatment, a first 18-cycle PCR used universal primers M1SS and BC2_uni_R on all cDNA. The authors processed their data as follows. Normalization of each sample was performed by random selection of 1 million high-quality reads, each carrying a distinct molecular identifier. Instead of being binned into consensus sequences, reads that shared molecular identifiers were thrown out. MiTCR, set to a Q25 quality threshold and the strictest error-elimination algorithm, was used for CDR3 identification, clonotype clustering and error correction. A nonparametric unseen species model with Euler transformation was used to estimate lower-bound total TCR beta diversity. TCRdb ran its own pipeline on the public reads, namely fastp trimming at Q25 and MiXCR clone calling, and kept in-frame beta chains. Rows with one shared CDR3 protein collapse into an entry with the most common genes and DNA. These V and J calls rely on TCRdb rather than the paper's analysis. Recorded for this sample are 2 million or so distinct CDR3 sequences; around 50% of them occurred a single time. Less than 2.5% of the sample is taken by the ten largest.

Systemically healthy Caucasian individuals from Russia, roughly 40 in total and aged roughly 6 to 100 years, were included as donors. Ten milliliters of peripheral blood were drawn from each donor into EDTA-treated Vacutainer tubes. Ficoll-Paque density-gradient centrifugation was used to isolate PBMCs, with at least 6 million per sample. Trizol reagent was used to extract total RNA from the PBMCs, yielding at least 5.5 micrograms per sample. For every donor, flow cytometry on a PBMC aliquot measured the percentage of naive CD45RAhigh/CD27high T cells. The sequence was collected from a woman aged 40 to 50 in good health. The sequenced material came from blood. The V and J segments used are TRBV5-6 and TRBJ2-1; a stretch of 8 junction bases matches TRBD1. The CDR3 has the sequence CASSFTTGEFF. The bases read TGTGCCAGCAGCTTCACGACAGGGGAGTTCTTC.